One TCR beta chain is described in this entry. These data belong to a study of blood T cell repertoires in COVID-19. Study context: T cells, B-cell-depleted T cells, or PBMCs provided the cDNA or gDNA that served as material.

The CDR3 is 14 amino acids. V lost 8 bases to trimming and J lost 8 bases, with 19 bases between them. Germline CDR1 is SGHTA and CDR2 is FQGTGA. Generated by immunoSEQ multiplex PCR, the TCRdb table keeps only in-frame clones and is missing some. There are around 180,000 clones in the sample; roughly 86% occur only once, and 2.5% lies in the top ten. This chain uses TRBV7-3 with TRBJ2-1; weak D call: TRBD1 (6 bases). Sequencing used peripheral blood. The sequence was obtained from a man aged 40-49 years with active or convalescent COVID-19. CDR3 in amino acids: CASSPAQGSYEQFF. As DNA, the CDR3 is TGTGCCAGCTCCCCCGCGCAGGGGAGTTATGAGCAGTTCTTC.